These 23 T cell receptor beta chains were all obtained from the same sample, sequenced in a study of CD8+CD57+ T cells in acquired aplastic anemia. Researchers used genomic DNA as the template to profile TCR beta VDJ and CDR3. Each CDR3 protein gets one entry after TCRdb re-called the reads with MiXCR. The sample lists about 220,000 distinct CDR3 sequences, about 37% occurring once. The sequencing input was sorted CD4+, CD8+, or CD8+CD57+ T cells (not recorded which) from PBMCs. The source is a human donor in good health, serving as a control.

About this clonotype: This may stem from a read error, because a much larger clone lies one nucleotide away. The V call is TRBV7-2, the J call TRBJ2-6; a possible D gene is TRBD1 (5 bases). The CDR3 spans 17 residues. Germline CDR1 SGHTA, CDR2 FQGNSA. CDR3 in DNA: TGTGCCGGCAGCTCAACGCAGGGAATCTCTGGGGCCAACGTCCTGACTTTC. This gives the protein CAGSSTQGISGANVLTF. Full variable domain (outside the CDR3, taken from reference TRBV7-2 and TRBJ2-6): GAGVSQSPSNKVTEKGKDVELRCDPISGHTALYWYRQSLGQGLEFLIYFQGNSAPDKSGLPSDRFSAERTGGSVSTLTIQRTQQEDSAVYLCAGSSTQGISGANVLTFGAGSRLTVL.

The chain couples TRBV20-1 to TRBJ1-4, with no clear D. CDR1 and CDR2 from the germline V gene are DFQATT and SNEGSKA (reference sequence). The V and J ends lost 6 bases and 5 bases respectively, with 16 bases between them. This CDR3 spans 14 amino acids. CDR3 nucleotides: TGCAGTGCCCCAACCCGGGGTGGGAATGAAAAACTGTTTTTT. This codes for CSAPTRGGNEKLFF.

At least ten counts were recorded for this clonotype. CDR3 DNA sequence: TGTGCCAGCAGCTTAGTCGTTTTCGGGAGCCGCACCGGGGAGCTGTTTTTT. Translated, it gives CASSLVVFGSRTGELFF. J is TRBJ2-2 and V is TRBV11-1; D perhaps matches TRBD2 (6 bases). V was trimmed by 1 base and J by 4 bases, leaving 16 bases between them. From germline, CDR1 is SGHAT and CDR2 FQDESV (reference sequence). The CDR3 loop spans 17 amino acids.

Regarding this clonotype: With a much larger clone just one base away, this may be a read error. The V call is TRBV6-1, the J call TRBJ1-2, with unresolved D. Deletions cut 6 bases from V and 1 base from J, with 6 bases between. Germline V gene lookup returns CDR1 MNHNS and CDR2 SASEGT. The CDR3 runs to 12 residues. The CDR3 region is CASRRGNYGYTF. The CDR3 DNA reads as TGTGCCAGCAGACGGGGTAACTATGGCTACACCTTC.

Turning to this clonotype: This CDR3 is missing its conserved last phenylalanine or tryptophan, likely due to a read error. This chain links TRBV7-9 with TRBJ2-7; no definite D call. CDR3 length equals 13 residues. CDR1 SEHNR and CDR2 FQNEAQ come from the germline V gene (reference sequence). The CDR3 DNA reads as TGCGCCAGCAGCTTAACGTTACCGGGCGAGCAGTACTCC. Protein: CASSLTLPGEQYS.

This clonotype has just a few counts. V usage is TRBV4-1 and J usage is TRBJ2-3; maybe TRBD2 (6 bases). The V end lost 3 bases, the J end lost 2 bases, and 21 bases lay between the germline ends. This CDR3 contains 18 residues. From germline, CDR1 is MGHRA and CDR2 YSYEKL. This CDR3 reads CASSQTLGTLKYTDTQYF. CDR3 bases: TGCGCCAGCAGCCAGACCCTCGGGACTCTAAAGTACACAGATACGCAGTATTTT.

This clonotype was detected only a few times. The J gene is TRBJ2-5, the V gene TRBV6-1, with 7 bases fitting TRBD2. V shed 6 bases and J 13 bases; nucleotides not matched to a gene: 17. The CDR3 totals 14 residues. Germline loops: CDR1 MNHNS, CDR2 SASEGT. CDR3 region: CASRDREVALPWYF. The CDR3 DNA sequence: TGTGCCAGCAGAGACCGGGAGGTCGCGCTTCCCTGGTACTTC.

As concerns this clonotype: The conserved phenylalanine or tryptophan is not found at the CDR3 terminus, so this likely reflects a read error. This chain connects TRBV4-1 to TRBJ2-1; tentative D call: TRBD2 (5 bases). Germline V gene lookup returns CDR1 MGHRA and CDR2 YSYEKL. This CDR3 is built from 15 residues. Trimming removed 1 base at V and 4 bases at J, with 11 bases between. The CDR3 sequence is CASSQGMEVYNEQFL. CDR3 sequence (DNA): TGCGCCAGCAGCCAAGGAATGGAGGTTTACAATGAGCAGTTCCTC.

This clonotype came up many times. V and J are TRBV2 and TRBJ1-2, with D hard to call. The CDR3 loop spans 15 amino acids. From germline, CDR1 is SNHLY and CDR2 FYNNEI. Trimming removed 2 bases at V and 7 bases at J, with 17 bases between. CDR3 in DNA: TGTGCCAGCAGTGAATTGTCCCGCAGGATTTCTGGCTACACCTTC. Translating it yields CASSELSRRISGYTF. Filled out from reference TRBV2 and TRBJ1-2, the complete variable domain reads EPEVTQTPSHQVTQMGQEVILRCVPISNHLYFYWYRQILGQKVEFLVSFYNNEISEKSEIFDDQFSVERPDGSNFTLKIRSTKLEDSAMYFCASSELSRRISGYTFGSGTRLTVV.

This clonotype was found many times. CDR3 nucleotide sequence: TGTGCCAGCAGCTCAACGTCAAGGGGGAACACTGAAGCTTTCTTT. This encodes CASSSTSRGNTEAFF. The chain combines TRBV6-6 with TRBJ1-1; a weak D match, TRBD1 (5 bases). V was trimmed by 6 bases and J by 1 base, leaving 15 bases between them. Germline V gives CDR1 MNHNY, CDR2 SVGAGI (reference sequence). The CDR3 loop spans 15 amino acids.

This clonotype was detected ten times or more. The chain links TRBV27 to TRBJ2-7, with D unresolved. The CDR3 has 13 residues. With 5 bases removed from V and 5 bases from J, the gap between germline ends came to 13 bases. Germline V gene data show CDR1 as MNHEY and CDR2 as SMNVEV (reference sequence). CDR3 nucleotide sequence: TGTGCCAGCAGTAGGCGACAAGGAGACGAGCAGTACTTC. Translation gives CASSRRQGDEQYF.

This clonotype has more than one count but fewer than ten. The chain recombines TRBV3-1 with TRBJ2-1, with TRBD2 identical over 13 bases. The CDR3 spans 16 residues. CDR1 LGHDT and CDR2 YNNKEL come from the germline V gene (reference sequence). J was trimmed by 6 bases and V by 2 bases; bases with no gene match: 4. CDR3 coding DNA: TGTGCCAGCAGCCAATGGCGACTAGCGGGAGGCAATGAGCAGTTCTTC. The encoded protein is CASSQWRLAGGNEQFF.

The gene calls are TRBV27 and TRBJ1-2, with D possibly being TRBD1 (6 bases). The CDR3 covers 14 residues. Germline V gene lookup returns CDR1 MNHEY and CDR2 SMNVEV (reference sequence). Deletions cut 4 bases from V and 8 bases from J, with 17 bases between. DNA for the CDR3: TGTGCCAGCAGTTCCCGTCCCGGGGGCAGAGGCTACACCTTC. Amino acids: CASSSRPGGRGYTF.

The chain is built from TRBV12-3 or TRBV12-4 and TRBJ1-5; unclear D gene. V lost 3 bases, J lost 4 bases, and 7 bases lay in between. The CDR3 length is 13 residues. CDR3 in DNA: TGTGCCAGCAGTTTTAATAGTAATCAGCCCCAGCATTTT. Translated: CASSFNSNQPQHF.

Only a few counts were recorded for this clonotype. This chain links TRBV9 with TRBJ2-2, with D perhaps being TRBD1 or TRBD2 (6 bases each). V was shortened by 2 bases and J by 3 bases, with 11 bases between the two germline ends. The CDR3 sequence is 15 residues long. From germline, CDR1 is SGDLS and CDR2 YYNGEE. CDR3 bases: TGTGCCAGCAGCGTTCGGGGGCTGGACACCGGGGAGCTGTTTTTT. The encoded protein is CASSVRGLDTGELFF.

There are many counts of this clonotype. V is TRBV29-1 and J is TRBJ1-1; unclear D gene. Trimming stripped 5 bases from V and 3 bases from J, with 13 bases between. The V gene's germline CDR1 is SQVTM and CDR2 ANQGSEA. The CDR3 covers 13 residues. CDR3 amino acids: CSVSRSGDTEAFF. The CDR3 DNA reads TGCAGCGTTAGCCGGAGTGGGGACACTGAAGCTTTCTTT.

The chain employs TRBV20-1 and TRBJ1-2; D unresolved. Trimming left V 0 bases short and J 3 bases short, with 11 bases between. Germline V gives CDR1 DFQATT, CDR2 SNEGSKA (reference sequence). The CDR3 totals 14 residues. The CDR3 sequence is CSARDPDGDYGYTF. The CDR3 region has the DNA TGCAGTGCTAGAGATCCAGACGGGGACTATGGCTACACCTTC.

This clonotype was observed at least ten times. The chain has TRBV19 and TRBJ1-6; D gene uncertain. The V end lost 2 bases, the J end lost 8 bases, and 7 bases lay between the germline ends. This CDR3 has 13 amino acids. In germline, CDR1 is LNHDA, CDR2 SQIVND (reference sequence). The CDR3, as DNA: TGTGCCAGTAGTATACCTTCCGATTCACCCCTCCACTTT. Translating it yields CASSIPSDSPLHF. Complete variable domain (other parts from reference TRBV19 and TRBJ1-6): DGGITQSPKYLFRKEGQNVTLSCEQNLNHDAMYWYRQDPGQGLRLIYYSQIVNDFQKGDIAEGYSVSREKKESFPLTVTSAQKNPTAFYLCASSIPSDSPLHFGNGTRLTVT.

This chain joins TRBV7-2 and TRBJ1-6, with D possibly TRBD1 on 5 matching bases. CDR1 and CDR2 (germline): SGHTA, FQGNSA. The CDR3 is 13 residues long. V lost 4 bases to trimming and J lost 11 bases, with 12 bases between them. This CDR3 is CASSYPGVPPLHF. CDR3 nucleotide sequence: TGTGCCAGCAGCTACCCGGGGGTGCCACCCCTCCACTTT.

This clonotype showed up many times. The CDR3 reads CASREMALGYGYTF. In DNA, the CDR3 is TGTGCCAGCAGGGAGATGGCCCTAGGTTATGGCTACACCTTC. The genes are TRBV2 and TRBJ1-2; D is unresolved. The CDR3 spans 14 residues. The germline V gene has CDR1 SNHLY and CDR2 FYNNEI. Trimming took off 6 bases at V and 5 bases at J, with 16 bases between the two ends.

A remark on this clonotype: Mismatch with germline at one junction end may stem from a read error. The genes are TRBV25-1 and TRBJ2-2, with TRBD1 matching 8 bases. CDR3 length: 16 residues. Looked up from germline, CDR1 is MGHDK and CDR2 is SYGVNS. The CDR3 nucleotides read TGCGCCAGCAGTGATCCGACAGGGGTGAACACCAGGGAGCTGTTTTTT. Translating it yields CASSDPTGVNTRELFF.

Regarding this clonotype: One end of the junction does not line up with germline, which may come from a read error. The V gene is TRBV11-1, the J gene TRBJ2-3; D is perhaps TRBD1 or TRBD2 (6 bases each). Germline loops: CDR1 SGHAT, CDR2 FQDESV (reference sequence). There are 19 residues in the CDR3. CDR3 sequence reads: CASSLRARGGTSSTDTQYF. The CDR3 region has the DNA TGTGCCAGCAGCTTACGAGCTCGAGGGGGGACCTCTAGCACAGATACACAGTATTTT.

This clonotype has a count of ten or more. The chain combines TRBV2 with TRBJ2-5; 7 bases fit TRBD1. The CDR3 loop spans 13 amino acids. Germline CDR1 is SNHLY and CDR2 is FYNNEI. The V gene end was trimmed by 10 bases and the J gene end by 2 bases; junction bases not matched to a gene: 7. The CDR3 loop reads CANNRQGQETQYF. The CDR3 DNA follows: TGTGCCAACAACAGACAGGGACAAGAGACCCAGTACTTC.